Each of the 28 T cell receptor beta chains below was sequenced from the same sample in a study of T cells in Graves' hyperthyroidism and ophthalmopathy. TCR beta CDR3 sequences were amplified from RNA transcripts. During a first-round RT-PCR of the TCR CDR3, the HTBI primer set was used. Using its own MiXCR run on the multiplex PCR reads, TCRdb lists one record per CDR3 protein. Of 350,000 to 500,000 distinct CDR3 sequences listed, approximately 14% were seen once; the top ten hold 5.3%. Sequenced input: blood. The receptors shown here come from a woman under 30 with Graves' hyperthyroidism.

Ten or more counts support this clonotype. This chain links TRBV2 with TRBJ1-1; 7 bases fit TRBD1. Germline trimming cut 4 bases from V and 4 bases from J; bases unmatched to any gene: 9. Germline lookup yields CDR1 SNHLY and CDR2 FYNNEI. The CDR3 is made up of 15 amino acids. As DNA, the CDR3 is TGTGCCAGCAGTGCCAGCAGGGGGTCTGTCACTGAAGCTTTCTTT. It is translated as CASSASRGSVTEAFF.

This clonotype was seen once. A much larger clone lies a single base off, so this may be a read error. V and J are TRBV2 and TRBJ2-5, with 9 bases lining up with TRBD2. The CDR3 runs 20 residues. V shed 6 bases and J 5 bases; nucleotides not matched to a gene: 25. CDR1 and CDR2 (germline): SNHLY, FYNNEI. CDR3 nucleotide sequence: TGTGCCAGCAGCCTCTTCGGGGATGGTAGCGGGAGACCTCTTCCGGAGACCCAGTACTTC. Protein sequence: CASSLFGDGSGRPLPETQYF.

At least ten counts were recorded for this clonotype. The V and J genes are TRBV6-2 or TRBV6-3 and TRBJ1-5, with TRBD1 matching over 11 bases. V shed 2 bases and J 1 base; nucleotides not matched to a gene: 4. Germline V lookup: CDR1 MNHEY, CDR2 SVGEGT. The CDR3 contains 17 residues. This chain's CDR3 is CASSYGTGGWSNQPQHF. The CDR3 nucleotides read TGTGCCAGCAGTTACGGGACAGGGGGTTGGAGCAATCAGCCCCAGCATTTT.

The chain couples TRBV29-1 to TRBJ1-1; TRBD1 matches 7 bases. The junction had 8 bases not matched to a gene; V was cut back by 7 bases and J by 6 bases. Germline V gene sequence: CDR1 SQVTM, CDR2 ANQGSEA. The CDR3 runs 12 residues. The CDR3 DNA is TGCAGCGCCGCCCCGGACAGGTCTGAAGCTTTCTTT. Translation gives CSAAPDRSEAFF.

This clonotype came up many times. This chain uses TRBV11-2 with TRBJ2-1, with D possibly being TRBD2 (7 bases). The V end lost 5 bases, the J end lost 2 bases, and 16 bases lay between the germline ends. This CDR3 contains 16 residues. Germline V CDR1 and CDR2: SGHAT, FQNNGV. CDR3 bases: TGTGCCAGCAGCGAAGGGGGGGAGGGGGCCTACAATGAGCAGTTCTTC. Translating it yields CASSEGGEGAYNEQFF.

The rearrangement joins TRBV29-1 to TRBJ1-1; D call uncertain. The CDR3 has 16 residues. V lost 4 bases, J lost 1 base, and 19 bases lay in between. The germline CDR1 and CDR2 sequences are SQVTM and ANQGSEA. The CDR3 is CSVGFSSDNANTEAFF. CDR3 DNA sequence: TGCAGCGTTGGTTTTTCGTCTGATAACGCGAACACTGAAGCTTTCTTT.

In this sample, this clonotype turned up many times. The chain is built from TRBV20-1 and TRBJ1-1; TRBD1 aligns across 8 bases. V was clipped by 3 bases and J by 5 bases; unmatched bases: 8. Germline V lookup: CDR1 DFQATT, CDR2 SNEGSKA (reference sequence). This CDR3 has 14 residues. CDR3 in DNA: TGCAGTGCTAGTAGCGACAGGGGTAGGACTGAAGCTTTCTTT. It codes for CSASSDRGRTEAFF.

Many counts were recorded for this clonotype. The chain recombines TRBV30 with TRBJ1-2, with D unclear. The CDR3 totals 13 residues. Trimming removed 0 bases from V and 2 bases from J, with 7 bases in between. Germline V gene data show CDR1 as GTSNPN and CDR2 as SVGIG (reference sequence). The CDR3 DNA reads as TGTGCCTGGAGTGTATCACGGAACTATGGCTACACCTTC. Protein sequence: CAWSVSRNYGYTF.

Many counts were recorded for this clonotype. The genes are TRBV12-5 and TRBJ1-1; D perhaps matches TRBD1 (5 bases). The CDR3 extends over 14 amino acids. Germline CDR1 and CDR2: LGHNT and FRNRAP. V dropped 0 bases and J dropped 6 bases, with 11 bases sitting between them. The CDR3 DNA reads as TGTGCTAGTGGTTTGGTCGGGGGGGGGGCTGAAGCTTTCTTT. Translating it yields CASGLVGGGAEAFF. The full variable domain, its missing parts supplied by reference TRBV12-5 and TRBJ1-1, is DARVTQTPRHKVTEMGQEVTMRCQPILGHNTVFWYRQTMMQGLELLAYFRNRAPLDDSGMPKDRFSAEMPDATLATLKIQPSEPRDSAVYFCASGLVGGGAEAFFGQGTRLTVV.

The rearrangement uses TRBV6-1 and TRBJ1-4; D may be TRBD1 (5 bases). V was pared by 2 bases and J by 7 bases, with 14 bases between. The germline V gene encodes CDR1 MNHNS and CDR2 SASEGT. The CDR3 covers 15 residues. This chain's CDR3 is CASSELRDPVEKLFF. The CDR3 coding sequence is TGTGCCAGCAGTGAATTAAGGGACCCGGTTGAAAAACTGTTTTTT.

The chain links TRBV2 to TRBJ1-4; maybe TRBD1 (5 bases). Germline V gene sequence: CDR1 SNHLY, CDR2 FYNNEI. The CDR3 has 13 residues. Trimming shortened V by 7 bases and J by 4 bases, and 10 bases separated the two germline ends. CDR3 sequence (DNA): TGTGCCAGCATTAGGGGAGTTAATGAAAAACTGTTTTTT. The encoded protein is CASIRGVNEKLFF.

This clonotype was recorded many times. A junction end diverges from the germline sequence, so it may reflect a read error. The V call is TRBV28, the J call TRBJ2-7, with D unclear. In germline, CDR1 is MDHEN, CDR2 SYDVKM. This CDR3 comprises 14 residues. In DNA, the CDR3 is TGTGCCAACAGTTACAGCGACGGATCCTACGAGCAGTACTTC. This sequence encodes CANSYSDGSYEQYF.

This clonotype was counted ten times or more. CDR3 nucleotides: TGTGCCAGCAGTCCAGCCGGGGACTCCTACGAGCAGTACTTC. It encodes CASSPAGDSYEQYF. The genes are TRBV28 and TRBJ2-7; the D gene is possibly TRBD2 (5 bases). The germline CDR1 and CDR2 sequences are MDHEN and SYDVKM. V lost 5 bases, J lost 0 bases, and 11 bases lay in between. The CDR3 runs 14 residues.

In its sample, this clonotype was seen a few times. The rearrangement uses TRBV19 and TRBJ2-2; 7 nucleotides line up with TRBD1. The J segment lost 0 bases and the V segment lost 1 base, leaving 5 bases of the junction unmatched. The CDR3 runs 17 residues. The germline CDR1 and CDR2 sequences are LNHDA and SQIVND (reference sequence). Here the CDR3 reads CASSIAPGQPNTGELFF. In nucleotides, the CDR3 is TGTGCCAGTAGTATAGCCCCGGGACAGCCGAACACCGGGGAGCTGTTTTTT.

Concerning this clonotype itself: This could be a read error, since a much larger clone is one nucleotide away. The chain joins TRBV3-1 to TRBJ1-6; 9 bases line up with TRBD1. Germline V lookup: CDR1 LGHDT, CDR2 YNNKEL (reference sequence). The CDR3 totals 16 residues. The CDR3 loop reads CASSPLRTGVGSPPHF. The CDR3 nucleotides are TGTGCCAGCAGCCCACTCCGGACAGGGGTGGGTTCACCCCCCCACTTT. The full variable domain, completed using reference TRBV3-1 and TRBJ1-6, is DTAVSQTPKYLVTQMGNDKSIKCEQNLGHDTMYWYKQDSKKFLKIMFSYNNKELIINETVPNRFSPKSPDKAHLNLHINSLELGDSAVYFCASSPLRTGVGSPPHFGNGTRLTVT.

The table lists this clonotype with many counts. V and J are TRBV5-1 and TRBJ2-3, with TRBD1 matching over 7 bases. Germline V CDR1 and CDR2: SGHRS, YFSETQ. The CDR3 spans 14 residues. The ends lost 6 bases at V and 3 bases at J; junction bases unmatched: 7. This chain's CDR3 is CASKGADRTDTQYF. The CDR3 DNA sequence: TGCGCCAGCAAAGGGGCGGACAGGACAGATACGCAGTATTTT. Filled out from reference TRBV5-1 and TRBJ2-3, the complete variable domain reads KAGVTQTPRYLIKTRGQQVTLSCSPISGHRSVSWYQQTPGQGLQFLFEYFSETQRNKGNFPGRFSGRQFSNSRSEMNVSTLELGDSALYLCASKGADRTDTQYFGPGTRLTVL.

This clonotype appeared once. This chain joins TRBV9 and TRBJ1-3; D gene unclear. V was cut by 3 bases and J by 4 bases, with 8 bases left in between. The CDR3 is 13 amino acids. Germline V gene sequence: CDR1 SGDLS, CDR2 YYNGEE. The CDR3 here is CASSGWAGNTIYF. The CDR3 DNA is TGTGCCAGCAGCGGTTGGGCAGGAAACACCATATATTTT.

Comments on this clonotype: A read error may explain this, as a much larger clone is one base away. This chain links TRBV18 with TRBJ2-7, with TRBD1 as a possible D gene (5 bases). CDR3 length equals 16 residues. CDR1 is KGHSH, CDR2 LQKENI, per germline. As DNA, the CDR3 is TGTGCCAGCTCACCATGGGGCAGTACCATCTCCTACGAGCAGCACTTC. It encodes CASSPWGSTISYEQHF.

This clonotype was counted only a few times. The rearrangement uses TRBV6-1 and TRBJ1-5, with D possibly matching TRBD1 (6 bases). V was cut by 10 bases and J by 3 bases, with 13 bases left in between. Germline V gene data show CDR1 as MNHNS and CDR2 as SASEGT. The CDR3 sequence is 13 residues long. For the CDR3, the DNA is TGTGCCACCTGGGGGGGGCCCAATCAGCCCCAGCATTTT. Amino acid sequence: CATWGGPNQPQHF.

This clonotype has a handful of counts. A much larger clone lies a single base off, so this may be a read error. This rearrangement joins TRBV5-6 to TRBJ1-1; tentatively, D is TRBD1 (6 bases). This CDR3 comprises 17 residues. Germline V gives CDR1 SGHDT, CDR2 YYEEEE. CDR3 loop: CTSSTRGHFFMNTEAFF. CDR3 sequence (DNA): TGTACCAGCAGCACCAGGGGCCACTTCTTCATGAACACTGAAGCTTTCTTT. Full variable domain (outside the CDR3, taken from reference TRBV5-6 and TRBJ1-1): DAGVTQSPTHLIKTRGQQVTLRCSPKSGHDTVSWYQQALGQGPQFIFQYYEEEERQRGNFPDRFSGHQFPNYSSELNVNALLLGDSALYLCTSSTRGHFFMNTEAFFGQGTRLTVV.

This clonotype was seen many times. CDR3 loop: CASSGGPFWTGTNEQYF. The CDR3 bases are TGTGCCAGCAGTGGTGGACCATTTTGGACAGGGACCAACGAGCAGTACTTC. The chain joins TRBV6-1 to TRBJ2-7, with 8 bases that match TRBD1. Trimming at V came to 4 bases and at J to 5 bases, leaving 16 bases not matched to a gene. CDR1 is MNHNS and CDR2 is SASEGT in the germline V gene. The CDR3 contains 17 residues.

This clonotype was counted ten times or more. The CDR3 protein is CASSSGDLSYEQYF. The CDR3 DNA follows: TGCGCCAGCAGCTCTGGGGATTTGTCCTACGAGCAGTACTTC. The chain combines TRBV5-1 with TRBJ2-7; D is unclear. This CDR3 region has 14 residues. CDR1 and CDR2 (germline): SGHRS, YFSETQ. The V end was cut by 3 bases, the J end by 1 base, with 11 bases between.

This clonotype was found many times. This chain uses TRBV10-3 with TRBJ2-3, with 10 bases aligning to TRBD2. This CDR3 spans 15 amino acids. V lost 5 bases, J lost 3 bases, and 5 bases stayed unmatched. Germline values: CDR1 ENHRY, CDR2 SYGVKD. This chain's CDR3 is CAISRSGRATDTQYF. The CDR3 DNA is TGTGCCATCAGTCGGAGCGGGAGGGCAACAGATACGCAGTATTTT.

This clonotype was seen many times. The chain recombines TRBV12-3 or TRBV12-4 with TRBJ1-3, with a possible D match to TRBD1 (5 bases). Trimming removed 6 bases from V and 2 bases from J, with 14 bases in between. This CDR3 has 15 residues. CDR3 residues: CASRESGGAGNTIYF. In nucleotides, the CDR3 is TGTGCCAGCAGGGAATCTGGGGGGGCTGGAAACACCATATATTTT.

There are many counts of this clonotype. V is TRBV27 and J is TRBJ2-7; 16 bases match TRBD2. Germline values: CDR1 MNHEY, CDR2 SMNVEV (reference sequence). There are 18 residues in the CDR3. The junction had 11 bases not matched to a gene; V was cut back by 6 bases and J by 3 bases. The DNA of the CDR3 is TGTGCCAGCAGGTCCTCCGGGACTAGCGGGAGGGAATACTACGAGCAGTACTTC. It codes for CASRSSGTSGREYYEQYF.

This clonotype was seen only a few times. The chain joins TRBV30 to TRBJ2-1, with 8 bases identical to TRBD1. The CDR3 is made up of 15 amino acids. V trimming: 1 base; J trimming: 4 bases; junction bases outside the gene matches: 6. CDR1 is GTSNPN, CDR2 SVGIG, per germline (reference sequence). This CDR3 reads CAWSGGTGVYNEQFF. CDR3 sequence (DNA): TGTGCCTGGAGTGGCGGGACAGGCGTTTACAATGAGCAGTTCTTC.

The table lists this clonotype with many counts. This chain links TRBV20-1 with TRBJ1-2, with D perhaps TRBD1 (5 bases). Germline lookup yields CDR1 DFQATT and CDR2 SNEGSKA (reference sequence). The CDR3 sequence is 12 residues long. Deletions cut 4 bases from V and 2 bases from J, with 8 bases between. CDR3 region: CSAIGGNYGYTF. In DNA form, the CDR3 reads TGCAGTGCTATTGGGGGAAACTATGGCTACACCTTC.

The rearrangement links TRBV11-2 to TRBJ2-7; TRBD1 might be the D (5 bases). Germline-derived CDR1 and CDR2 are SGHAT and FQNNGV. This CDR3 comprises 15 residues. V was pared by 5 bases and J by 3 bases, with 17 bases between. The CDR3 DNA sequence: TGTGCCAGCAGCCCTACAGGCCCGGACCGCTACGAGCAGTACTTC. Protein sequence: CASSPTGPDRYEQYF.